The clone carrying this T cell receptor (beta chain) was observed once. The authors reverse transcribed all of the isolated RNA, so sequencing captured expressed TCRB transcripts. Sequencing was performed with immunoSEQ multiplex PCR; in TCRdb, only in-frame clones are kept and a portion is missing. The sample shows about 240,000 clones, 27% of them seen only once. The data were taken from a study of beta chain features in type 1 diabetes. Germline lookup yields CDR1 MDHEN and CDR2 SYDVKM. The CDR3 totals 13 residues. V gave up 6 bases and J gave up 6 bases, with 15 bases separating them. The sequencing sample was made of central memory CD4+ T cells from blood. This TCR was recovered from a man aged 30 to 45 in good health. This rearrangement joins TRBV28 to TRBJ2-7; TRBD2 might be the D (6 bases). The CDR3, as DNA: TGTGCCAGCAGCTTCACCCTAGCGTTCGAGCAGTACTTC. It translates to CASSFTLAFEQYF.